The rows below give T cell receptor beta chains drawn from one sample of a study of T cell responses to AZD1222 COVID-19 vaccine. TCRdb's copy holds only in-frame clones and misses some; the assay was immunoSEQ multiplex PCR. The repertoire consists of some 150,000 clones, with 88% occurring once and the leading ten covering approximately 7.2%. Sample: peripheral blood, taken after recovery from COVID-19. These TCRs come from an adult who had recovered from COVID-19. The CDR3 runs from the conserved cysteine through the conserved F or W. The D gene is left open where the match is weak. A row's size may be missing; if present it is once, few, many or a size class.

V	size	D	J	CDR3	DNA
TRBV13	once	NA	TRBJ1-1	CASSLAMVAEAFF	TGTGCCAGCAGCTTAGCCATGGTCGCTGAAGCTTTCTTT
TRBV5-1	NA	TRBD2	TRBJ2-7	CASSLVSGSWSEQYF	TGCGCCAGCAGCTTGGTTAGCGGGAGTTGGAGCGAGCAGTACTTC
TRBV11-2	NA	NA	TRBJ1-6	CASSLGPNNSPLHF	TGTGCCAGCAGCTTAGGGCCGAATAATTCACCCCTCCACTTT
TRBV4-1	few	NA	TRBJ1-2	CASSQAARTNYGYTF	TGCGCCAGCAGCCAAGCGGCACGGACAAACTATGGCTACACCTTC
TRBV7-9	NA	NA	TRBJ1-1	CASSFPRGTEAFF	TGTGCCAGCAGCTTTCCCAGGGGTACTGAAGCTTTCTTT
TRBV19	NA	NA	TRBJ1-2	CASSIENSNYGYTF	TGTGCCAGTAGTATCGAGAACAGCAACTATGGCTACACCTTC
TRBV11-1	NA	NA	TRBJ2-5	CASSLAGEGETQYF	TGTGCCAGCAGCTTAGCCGGGGAAGGGGAGACCCAGTACTTC
TRBV2	NA	NA	TRBJ1-1	CASRPVPGYTEAFF	TGTGCCAGCAGGCCCGTTCCAGGGTACACTGAAGCTTTCTTT
TRBV28	NA	TRBD2	TRBJ2-7	CASSRKGLAGGTRFEYF	TGTGCCAGCAGTCGAAAAGGACTAGCGGGAGGGACCAGATTCGAGTACTTC
TRBV3-1/TRBV3-2	once	NA	TRBJ1-3	CASSQDYAGAIYF	TGTGCCAGCAGCCAAGATTACGCCGGCGCCATATATTTT
TRBV7-3	NA	TRBD2	TRBJ2-2	CASSQGLAVNTGELFF	TGTGCCAGCAGCCAGGGACTAGCGGTAAACACTGGGGAGCTGTTTTTT
TRBV27	NA	TRBD2	TRBJ2-2	CASSHSGTSGGTGELFF	TGTGCCAGCAGTCATTCCGGGACTAGCGGGGGGACCGGGGAGCTGTTTTTT
TRBV3-1/TRBV3-2	few	NA	TRBJ1-2	CASSQDTGHLYGYTF	TGTGCCAGCAGCCAAGATACGGGCCACTTGTATGGCTACACCTTC
TRBV5-4	NA	NA	TRBJ1-2	CASSWGSGTVGGYTF	TGTGCCAGCAGCTGGGGGTCCGGGACTGTGGGTGGCTACACCTTC
TRBV9	NA	NA	TRBJ1-2	CASSTQGSVGYGYTF	TGTGCCAGCAGCACACAGGGAAGTGTGGGCTATGGCTACACCTTC
TRBV11-2	NA	NA	TRBJ2-1	CASSLGPANEQFF	TGTGCCAGCAGCTTAGGCCCCGCGAATGAGCAGTTCTTC
TRBV29-1	NA	TRBD1	TRBJ1-2	CSVSTGGSGYTF	TGCAGCGTTTCCACAGGGGGCTCTGGCTACACCTTC
TRBV9	NA	TRBD1	TRBJ1-4	CASSARGQPTNEKLFF	TGTGCCAGCAGCGCCCGGGGACAGCCAACTAATGAAAAACTGTTTTTT
TRBV11-2	NA	NA	TRBJ2-7	CASSSQTRVGTPYEQYF	TGTGCCAGCAGCTCTCAGACCAGGGTCGGGACCCCCTACGAGCAGTACTTC
TRBV4-1	NA	NA	TRBJ1-6	CASSQDQDAGSSYNSPLHF	TGCGCCAGCAGCCAAGATCAAGATGCGGGGAGCTCCTATAATTCACCCCTCCACTTT
TRBV9	NA	TRBD1	TRBJ1-2	CASSPQDRGSNYGYTF	TGTGCCAGCAGCCCCCAGGACAGGGGAAGTAACTATGGCTACACCTTC
TRBV7-9	NA	TRBD2	TRBJ2-5	CASSLGSGGVETQYF	TGTGCCAGCAGCCTAGGTAGCGGGGGCGTGGAGACCCAGTACTTC
TRBV11-1	NA	TRBD2	TRBJ2-1	CASSLQGSGEQFF	TGTGCCAGCAGCTTACAGGGTAGCGGGGAGCAGTTCTTC
TRBV28	NA	TRBD2	TRBJ2-1	CASSAAGLAGRNEQFF	TGTGCCAGCAGCGCAGCGGGACTAGCGGGACGAAATGAGCAGTTCTTC
TRBV2	NA	TRBD2	TRBJ2-5	CASSRFSGGLGGETQYF	TGTGCCAGCAGCCGCTTCTCGGGGGGGCTGGGGGGAGAGACCCAGTACTTC
TRBV7-2	NA	NA	TRBJ2-3	CASSLVGDSSTDTQYF	TGTGCCAGCAGCTTAGTTGGTGACTCTAGCACAGATACGCAGTATTTT
TRBV15	NA	NA	TRBJ1-1	CATSRDKVGGTEAFF	TGTGCCACCAGCAGAGATAAGGTAGGGGGCACTGAAGCTTTCTTT
TRBV2	NA	NA	TRBJ2-3	CASSDRGRVSDTQYF	TGTGCCAGCAGTGACCGGGGGCGCGTCTCAGATACGCAGTATTTT
TRBV2	NA	NA	TRBJ1-1	CATAGYTEAFF	TGTGCCACCGCAGGGTACACTGAAGCTTTCTTT
TRBV5-1	NA	NA	TRBJ2-5	CASSEHYQETQYF	TGCGCCAGCAGCGAACATTATCAAGAGACCCAGTACTTC
TRBV9	NA	NA	TRBJ2-2	CASSSPPGAGELFF	TGTGCCAGCAGCTCCCCCCCGGGAGCCGGGGAGCTGTTTTTT
TRBV27	NA	NA	TRBJ2-1	CASRDTNYNEQFF	TGTGCCAGTCGGGACACAAACTACAATGAGCAGTTCTTC
TRBV7-2	NA	TRBD2	TRBJ2-7	CASSSYGAGESYEQYF	TGTGCCAGCAGCTCCTATGGCGCGGGGGAATCCTACGAGCAGTACTTC
TRBV5-4	NA	NA	TRBJ2-4	CASSSTSGWEYF	TGTGCCAGCAGCTCAACCTCGGGTTGGGAGTACTTC
TRBV19	NA	NA	TRBJ1-1	CASSLRAGSTEAFF	TGTGCCAGTAGCCTTCGGGCGGGAAGCACTGAAGCTTTCTTT
TRBV6-5	NA	NA	TRBJ1-1	CASINGGGTEAFF	TGTGCCAGCATCAACGGGGGGGGGACTGAAGCTTTCTTT
TRBV5-1	NA	TRBD1	TRBJ2-1	CASSLRDSAYNEQFF	TGCGCCAGCAGCTTGAGGGACAGTGCCTACAATGAGCAGTTCTTC
TRBV4-1	NA	TRBD1	TRBJ1-2	CASSQPLTGAHYGYTF	TGCGCCAGCAGCCAGCCGCTTACAGGGGCCCACTATGGCTACACCTTC
TRBV7-8	NA	NA	TRBJ1-5	CASTLGSQARGQPQHF	TGTGCCAGCACCCTGGGGTCGCAGGCAAGGGGGCAGCCCCAGCATTTT
TRBV5-1	NA	TRBD2	TRBJ2-7	CASSPSLAGGPRYYEQYF	TGCGCCAGCAGCCCGTCACTAGCGGGAGGGCCGCGTTATTACGAGCAGTACTTC
TRBV15	NA	TRBD1	TRBJ1-2	CATSTRKTGEGYTF	TGTGCCACCAGCACCCGGAAAACAGGGGAAGGCTACACCTTC
TRBV29-1	once	NA	TRBJ1-1	CSVEVDAGTAATAFF	TGCAGCGTTGAGGTCGATGCCGGGACCGCCGCGACGGCTTTCTTT